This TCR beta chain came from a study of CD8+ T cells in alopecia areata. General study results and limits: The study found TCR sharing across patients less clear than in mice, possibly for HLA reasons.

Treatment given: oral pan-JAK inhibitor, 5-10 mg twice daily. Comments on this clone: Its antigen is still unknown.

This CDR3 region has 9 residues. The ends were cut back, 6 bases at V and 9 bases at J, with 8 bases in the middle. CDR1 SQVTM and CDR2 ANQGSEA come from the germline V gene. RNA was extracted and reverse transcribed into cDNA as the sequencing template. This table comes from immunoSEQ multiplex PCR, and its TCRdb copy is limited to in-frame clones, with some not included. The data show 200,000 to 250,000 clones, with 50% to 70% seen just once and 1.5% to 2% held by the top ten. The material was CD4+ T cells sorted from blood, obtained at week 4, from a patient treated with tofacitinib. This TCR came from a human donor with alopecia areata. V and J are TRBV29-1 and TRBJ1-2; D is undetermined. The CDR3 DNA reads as TGCAGCGTCTCCAGTCGCTACACCTTC. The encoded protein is CSVSSRYTF.